The 8 T cell receptor beta chains in this list originate from one sample, sequenced in a study of regulatory T cells in long-lasting Graves disease. Both iRepertoire HTBI primers and Arm-PCR of CDR3 regions were used to build the TCR beta libraries. TCRdb fed the multiplex PCR reads into MiXCR, producing one record per CDR3 protein. Of 350,000 to 500,000 distinct CDR3 sequences listed, 12% to 15% are singletons. Time point reported: newly diagnosed GD, antithyroid drugs for less than 3 months. Preparation of the TCR library used RNA extracted from PBMCs. Separately, the same data were catalogued under a study of T cells in Graves' hyperthyroidism and ophthalmopathy.

This material consisted of peripheral blood mononuclear cells (PBMCs), taken at new diagnosis, from a patient treated with antithyroid drugs. Every receptor here comes from a woman aged 45-65 years with Graves disease.

This rearrangement joins TRBV20-1 to TRBJ1-1, with 9 positions matching TRBD1. CDR1 DFQATT and CDR2 SNEGSKA come from the germline V gene (reference sequence). CDR3 length: 13 residues. The ends lost 3 bases at V and 6 bases at J; junction bases unmatched: 5. As DNA, the CDR3 is TGCAGTGCTAGTCCCGGGACAGGGTCTGAAGCTTTCTTT. This codes for CSASPGTGSEAFF.

The sample holds many counts of this clonotype. The gene calls are TRBV13 and TRBJ1-1; D is possibly TRBD1 (5 bases). CDR3 length equals 13 residues. Germline loops: CDR1 PRHDT, CDR2 FYEKMQ (reference sequence). Trimming cost V 5 bases and J 4 bases, with 11 bases left between them. The CDR3 DNA reads as TGTGCCAGCAGCCCGCGGGGGGGCACTGAAGCTTTCTTT. This codes for CASSPRGGTEAFF.

The chain recombines TRBV6-4 with TRBJ2-1; D may be TRBD1 or TRBD2 (5 bases each). CDR3 length: 17 amino acids. The V end lost 1 base, the J end lost 0 bases, and 13 bases lay between the germline ends. Germline CDR1 is MRHNA and CDR2 is SNTAGT. The CDR3 DNA is TGTGCCAGCAGTGACTTAGAGGGGTCGTACTCCTACAATGAGCAGTTCTTC. Its protein product is CASSDLEGSYSYNEQFF.

This sequence joins TRBV4-2 and TRBJ2-7; TRBD1 matches at 8 bases. This CDR3 region has 15 residues. J gave up 9 bases and V 0 bases, and 10 bases lay outside the gene matches. Germline values: CDR1 LGHNA, CDR2 YNFKEQ. CDR3 in DNA: TGTGCCAGCAGCCAAGATTCGTCGACAGGGGAAAGGCAGTACTTC. This translates into CASSQDSSTGERQYF.

This sequence joins TRBV20-1 and TRBJ1-5; 9 bases map to TRBD1. The CDR3 covers 14 residues. CDR1 DFQATT and CDR2 SNEGSKA come from the germline V gene (reference sequence). V gave up 6 bases and J gave up 3 bases; unmatched junction bases: 6. This CDR3 reads CSAITGGPNQPQHF. The CDR3 nucleotides are TGCAGTGCCATAACAGGGGGCCCCAATCAGCCCCAGCATTTT.

The gene calls are TRBV6-5 and TRBJ2-1; TRBD2 matches 14 bases. Per the germline V gene, CDR1 is MNHEY and CDR2 is SVGAGI. CDR3 length: 19 residues. J gave up 0 bases and V 2 bases, and 6 bases lay outside the gene matches. The CDR3 region is CASSYDTGTSGSSYNEQFF. Written as DNA, the CDR3 is TGTGCCAGCAGTTACGATACCGGGACTAGCGGGAGCTCCTACAATGAGCAGTTCTTC.

This clonotype occurred many times. This chain connects TRBV5-1 to TRBJ2-3; TRBD1 is a possible D gene (6 bases). This CDR3 spans 17 amino acids. Germline CDR1 SGHRS, CDR2 YFSETQ. V lost 2 bases and J 3 bases, leaving 19 bases between the germline ends. For the CDR3, the DNA is TGCGCCAGCAGCTTTACTAACAGGGCCCAGGGAACAGATACGCAGTATTTT. Its translation is CASSFTNRAQGTDTQYF.

This clonotype was counted many times. The chain recombines TRBV5-1 with TRBJ2-5; 7 bases are shared with TRBD2. The J call could be wrong; TRBJ2-1 is a better fit for the DNA end. CDR1 is SGHRS and CDR2 is YFSETQ in the germline V gene. The CDR3 runs 15 residues. The CDR3 loop reads CASSLAVGRYNEQFF. CDR3 nucleotide sequence: TGCGCCAGCAGCTTGGCTGTCGGGAGGTACAATGAGCAGTTCTTC.